This TCR beta chain was identified during a study of early T cells in non-severe SARS-CoV-2 infection. As for the study in general: Sequencing used unsorted whole-blood bulk RNA, so chains lack pairing. General study points: VDJdb matching, biased toward anti-spike CD8 responses, missed private and CD4 specificities.

The CDR3 length is 16 residues. Germline CDR1 and CDR2: LGHDT and YNNKEL (reference sequence). The ends lost 4 bases at V and 4 bases at J; junction bases unmatched: 11. There are a few counts of this clonotype. Antigen: not known. As part of library construction, unique molecular identifiers were attached to individual cDNA molecules. TCRdb redid the calling of the 5' RACE reads with MiXCR, one entry per CDR3 protein. This table has some 64,000 distinct CDR3 sequences, about 13% appearing once. The chain links TRBV3-1 to TRBJ2-7; TRBD2 agrees at 9 bases. The sequencing sample was made of whole blood. The clonotype was recovered from an adult who was a healthcare worker with PCR-confirmed SARS-CoV-2 infection or an uninfected control (not recorded which). Here the CDR3 DNA reads TGTGCCAGCAGCCCGTCGGGACTAGCTGCATTATACGAGCAGTACTTC. This gives the protein CASSPSGLAALYEQYF.